The 32 T cell receptor beta chains in this list originate from one sample, sequenced in a study of vaccination and CD4 T cells after COVID-19. Treatment described: approximately 9-day PBMC culture with coronavirus spike peptide pools or control peptides (ViraFEST assay). Cultured CD4+ T-cell DNA underwent Oncomine TCR Beta short-read sequencing. TCRdb analysed the PCR reads with MiXCR anew, one entry per CDR3 protein. The sample lists approximately 15,000 distinct CDR3 sequences, approximately 57% seen once, with 9.4% in the top ten. These receptors have no known antigen. Sequenced sample: CD4+ T cells from blood, cultured in vitro. The source is a human donor who had recovered from COVID-19.

This clonotype appeared a few times. V and J are TRBV20-1 and TRBJ2-7; 7 bases line up with TRBD2. V shed 2 bases, J shed 3 bases, and the junction held 7 bases outside the gene matches. Germline V lookup: CDR1 DFQATT, CDR2 SNEGSKA (reference sequence). The CDR3 extends over 14 amino acids. The CDR3 sequence is CSARSPSGDYEQYF. The CDR3 DNA is TGCAGTGCTAGATCGCCTAGCGGCGACTACGAGCAGTACTTC.

This clonotype has a handful of counts. This rearrangement joins TRBV12-3 or TRBV12-4 to TRBJ1-5; 7 bases are a match to TRBD1. The V and J ends lost 2 bases and 5 bases, in that order; junction bases with no gene match: 9. The CDR3 sequence is 16 residues long. The CDR3 DNA reads as TGTGCCAGCAGTTTACGGTATGACAGGGAAGATCAGCCCCAGCATTTT. Its translation is CASSLRYDREDQPQHF.

The rearrangement joins TRBV20-1 to TRBJ1-4, with D maybe TRBD1 (5 bases). CDR1 and CDR2 (germline): DFQATT, SNEGSKA (reference sequence). The CDR3 contains 12 residues. The V gene lost 6 bases and the J gene lost 10 bases, with 15 bases spanning the gap. CDR3 nucleotides: TGCAGTGCCTCGACGGGGGTGGGAAAACTGTTTTTT. Amino acid sequence: CSASTGVGKLFF.

This clonotype has only a few counts. The chain employs TRBV20-1 and TRBJ2-7; 11 nucleotides match TRBD2. CDR1 and CDR2 from the germline V gene are DFQATT and SNEGSKA (reference sequence). The V segment lost 5 bases and the J segment 3 bases; nucleotides outside the gene matches: 3. The length of the CDR3 is 13 residues. CDR3 nucleotides: TGCAGTGCTCTAGCGGGAGGACTCTACGAGCAGTACTTC. This encodes CSALAGGLYEQYF.

The chain employs TRBV10-1 and TRBJ1-1, with D possibly being TRBD1 (5 bases). V lost 0 bases to trimming and J lost 4 bases, with 12 bases between them. The CDR3 has 15 amino acids. The germline gives CDR1 WNHNN, CDR2 SYGVQD (reference sequence). DNA of the CDR3: TGCGCCAGCAGTGAGTCCAAAGGGACCGGCACTGAAGCTTTCTTT. Protein sequence: CASSESKGTGTEAFF.

This clonotype showed up just a few times. The chain joins TRBV20-1 to TRBJ1-5; TRBD1 is a possible D gene (5 bases). The CDR3 is 13 residues long. Trimming shortened V by 6 bases and J by 4 bases, and 13 bases separated the two germline ends. Germline V gene lookup returns CDR1 DFQATT and CDR2 SNEGSKA (reference sequence). CDR3 coding DNA: TGCAGTGCCGTCAGGGCGTGGAATCAGCCCCAGCATTTT. Protein product: CSAVRAWNQPQHF.

The CDR3 protein is CASSERQGRDGYTF. In DNA, the CDR3 is TGTGCCAGCAGTGAGCGACAGGGCCGGGATGGCTACACCTTC. The rearrangement uses TRBV6-1 and TRBJ1-2; TRBD1 agrees at 7 bases. CDR1 is MNHNS, CDR2 SASEGT, per germline. The junction had 7 bases not matched to a gene; V was cut back by 3 bases and J by 6 bases. The CDR3 extends over 14 amino acids.

This chain's CDR3 is CASSFRRRPSEQYF. DNA of the CDR3: TGTGCCAGCAGTTTTCGTCGCAGGCCAAGCGAGCAGTACTTC. V gene TRBV12-3 or TRBV12-4 combines with J gene TRBJ2-7; D is ambiguous. The V end was cut by 3 bases, the J end by 6 bases, with 15 bases between. The CDR3 length is 14 residues.

This chain joins TRBV6-2 or TRBV6-3 and TRBJ2-5, with 8 positions matching TRBD2. Unmatched junction bases numbered 3, after V lost 4 bases and J lost 5 bases. The CDR3 is 13 residues long. CDR1 MNHEY and CDR2 SVGEGT come from the germline V gene. The CDR3 spells CASSSTSAETQYF. CDR3 nucleotide sequence: TGTGCCAGCAGTTCGACTAGCGCGGAGACCCAGTACTTC.

CDR3 loop: CASSPMARGMNTEAFF. CDR3 DNA sequence: TGTGCCAGCAGCCCCATGGCGAGGGGAATGAACACTGAAGCTTTCTTT. This rearrangement joins TRBV6-1 to TRBJ1-1, with a tentative D call TRBD1 (5 bases). The CDR3 totals 16 residues. Trimming pared 6 bases from V and 0 bases from J, leaving 17 bases between. Germline lookup yields CDR1 MNHNS and CDR2 SASEGT.

V is TRBV7-6 and J is TRBJ2-2, with TRBD1 identical over 7 bases. The CDR3 covers 13 residues. Germline V gives CDR1 SGHVS, CDR2 FNYEAQ. V shed 5 bases and J 5 bases; nucleotides not matched to a gene: 2. The CDR3 sequence is CASSQGETGELFF. The CDR3 nucleotides are TGTGCCAGCAGCCAGGGGGAAACCGGGGAGCTGTTTTTT.

In this sample, this clonotype turned up a few times. The chain links TRBV5-8 to TRBJ2-7; D is possibly TRBD1 or TRBD2 (6 bases each). Germline V lookup: CDR1 SGHTS, CDR2 YDEGEE. V shed 4 bases and J shed 3 bases, with 14 bases lying between them. The CDR3 is 14 amino acids. CDR3 region: CASSPGDILYEQYF. In DNA form, the CDR3 reads TGTGCCAGCAGCCCGGGGGACATACTCTACGAGCAGTACTTC.

The V and J genes are TRBV7-2 and TRBJ2-1; 10 positions agree with TRBD2. V shed 4 bases, J shed 4 bases, and the junction held 7 bases outside the gene matches. Germline V gene sequence: CDR1 SGHTA, CDR2 FQGNSA. The CDR3 is 16 residues long. The CDR3 nucleotides read TGTGCCAGCAGCTCAATAGCGGGAGGTCTGTACAATGAGCAGTTCTTC. Its protein is CASSSIAGGLYNEQFF.

The chain is built from TRBV11-1 and TRBJ2-3, with 7 bases lining up with TRBD1. Germline CDR1 reads SGHAT; CDR2 reads FQDESV (reference sequence). CDR3 size: 16 residues. V lost 5 bases, J lost 2 bases, and 10 bases stayed unmatched. CDR3 DNA: TGTGCCAGCAGCACCCTTCCCGGGACAGCCACAGATACGCAGTATTTT. Translating it yields CASSTLPGTATDTQYF. The whole variable domain, remainder taken from reference TRBV11-1 and TRBJ2-3, is EAEVAQSPRYKITEKSQAVAFWCDPISGHATLYWYRQILGQGPELLVQFQDESVVDDSQLPKDRFSAERLKGVDSTLKIQPAELGDSAMYLCASSTLPGTATDTQYFGPGTRLTVL.

This clonotype turned up a few times. The chain employs TRBV10-3 and TRBJ2-7, with a possible D match to TRBD2 (6 bases). The length of the CDR3 is 14 residues. Germline V gene sequence: CDR1 ENHRY, CDR2 SYGVKD. The V end was cut by 6 bases, the J end by 0 bases, with 12 bases between. This chain's CDR3 is CAIRTGTLSYEQYF. CDR3 in DNA: TGTGCCATCAGGACCGGGACTCTCTCCTACGAGCAGTACTTC.

The V call is TRBV6-5, the J call TRBJ2-5; D is unresolved. The CDR3 sequence is 14 residues long. CDR1 and CDR2 (germline): MNHEY, SVGAGI. Trimming took off 0 bases at V and 5 bases at J, with 10 bases between the two ends. The CDR3 DNA is TGTGCCAGCAGTTACTCGAACTCCCGGGAGACCCAGTACTTC. Translating it yields CASSYSNSRETQYF.

This clonotype was seen only a few times. The J gene is TRBJ1-6, the V gene TRBV6-1; 9 bases agree with TRBD1. The V gene end was trimmed by 5 bases and the J gene end by 6 bases; junction bases not matched to a gene: 17. Germline V gives CDR1 MNHNS, CDR2 SASEGT. CDR3 length: 19 residues. CDR3 sequence: CASSQAVLSWDRVNSPLHF. DNA of the CDR3: TGTGCCAGCAGTCAGGCAGTATTGTCCTGGGACAGGGTTAATTCACCCCTCCACTTT.

The J gene is TRBJ2-3, the V gene TRBV6-1; 7 bases line up with TRBD1. Germline assignment: CDR1 MNHNS and CDR2 SASEGT. This CDR3 spans 15 amino acids. J gave up 2 bases and V 5 bases, and 7 bases lay outside the gene matches. CDR3 bases: TGTGCCAGCAGTCTGGGGGACAGAATCACAGATACGCAGTATTTT. Translated, it gives CASSLGDRITDTQYF.

V gene TRBV4-2 combines with J gene TRBJ2-3; D is unclear. The CDR3 loop spans 12 amino acids. The ends were cut back, 1 base at V and 4 bases at J, with 3 bases in the middle. Germline V gives CDR1 LGHNA, CDR2 YNFKEQ. CDR3 sequence: CASSQAADTQYF. The CDR3 region has the DNA TGTGCCAGCAGCCAAGCTGCAGATACGCAGTATTTT.

The V call is TRBV20-1, the J call TRBJ1-1; perhaps TRBD1 as D (5 bases). The CDR3 is 13 residues long. Germline V gene data show CDR1 as DFQATT and CDR2 as SNEGSKA (reference sequence). Trimming took off 2 bases at V and 6 bases at J, with 13 bases between the two ends. CDR3 DNA sequence: TGCAGTGCTAGAAGGGGAGACACCTCTGAAGCTTTCTTT. Its protein product is CSARRGDTSEAFF.

Only a few counts were recorded for this clonotype. The chain joins TRBV27 to TRBJ1-5; maybe TRBD1 (6 bases). The CDR3 contains 16 residues. Trimming removed 7 bases from V and 2 bases from J, with 18 bases in between. The germline CDR1 and CDR2 sequences are MNHEY and SMNVEV (reference sequence). The CDR3: CASKPRGGSGNQPQHF. DNA for the CDR3: TGTGCCAGCAAACCTAGAGGGGGATCGGGCAATCAGCCCCAGCATTTT.

This sequence joins TRBV24-1 and TRBJ2-3; 8 bases align to TRBD2. With V trimmed by 3 bases and J by 5 bases, 12 bases remained unmatched. Germline V gene sequence: CDR1 KGHDR, CDR2 SFDVKD. The CDR3 contains 17 residues. This chain's CDR3 is CATSDPPLSGGKDTQYF. The CDR3 nucleotides read TGTGCCACCAGTGATCCGCCCTTATCGGGAGGGAAAGATACGCAGTATTTT.

This chain uses TRBV7-8 with TRBJ2-7; possibly TRBD2 for D (10 bases). Germline V gives CDR1 SGHVS, CDR2 FQNEAQ. This CDR3 is 16 amino acids long. Trimming removed 2 bases from V and 4 bases from J, with 18 bases in between. CDR3 sequence: CASSLTSGTGYYEQYF. Written as DNA, the CDR3 is TGTGCCAGCAGCTTAACTAGCGGGACAGGGTATTACGAGCAGTACTTC.

The rearrangement uses TRBV27 and TRBJ1-5; D is uncertain. The CDR3 totals 13 residues. V gave up 0 bases and J gave up 5 bases, with 5 bases separating them. CDR1 and CDR2 (germline): MNHEY, SMNVEV (reference sequence). CDR3: CASSLSYYQPQHF. The DNA of the CDR3 is TGTGCCAGCAGTTTATCGTACTATCAGCCCCAGCATTTT.

This clonotype was seen only once. V and J are TRBV20-1 and TRBJ1-1; D not resolved. This CDR3 comprises 14 residues. Trimming stripped 3 bases from V and 5 bases from J, with 16 bases between. In germline, CDR1 is DFQATT, CDR2 SNEGSKA (reference sequence). The CDR3 here is CSASPSWGGTEAFF. The CDR3 nucleotides are TGCAGTGCTAGTCCCTCTTGGGGAGGTACTGAAGCTTTCTTT.

This clonotype was observed a few times. The V gene is TRBV7-9, the J gene TRBJ1-3; 10 nucleotides line up with TRBD1. V was pared by 5 bases and J by 2 bases, with 3 bases of the junction left unmatched. Looked up from germline, CDR1 is SEHNR and CDR2 is FQNEAQ (reference sequence). The CDR3 is made up of 15 amino acids. In nucleotides, the CDR3 is TGTGCCAGCAGCCGACAGGGGGCTGCTGGAAACACCATATATTTT. It is translated as CASSRQGAAGNTIYF.

Within the sample, this clonotype is medium-sized. J is TRBJ1-2 and V is TRBV12-3 or TRBV12-4; 9 bases are shared with TRBD1. The junction had 8 bases not matched to a gene; V was cut back by 5 bases and J by 4 bases. The CDR3 runs to 15 residues. In DNA form, the CDR3 reads TGTGCCAGCAGTAAAGCACAGGGGGCCGGCTATGGCTACACCTTC. Translating it yields CASSKAQGAGYGYTF.

The J gene is TRBJ2-1, the V gene TRBV27; D is perhaps TRBD2 (5 bases). V lost 4 bases to trimming and J lost 6 bases, with 22 bases between them. Germline loops: CDR1 MNHEY, CDR2 SMNVEV (reference sequence). The CDR3 extends over 17 amino acids. This CDR3 reads CASSSRRARALRNEQFF. Here the CDR3 DNA reads TGTGCCAGCAGTTCCCGGCGCGCGCGGGCATTACGCAATGAGCAGTTCTTC.

In its sample, this clonotype was seen a few times. The chain uses TRBV27 and TRBJ2-1; no clear D. The CDR3 is made up of 12 amino acids. Trimming pared 5 bases from V and 10 bases from J, leaving 12 bases between. Germline values: CDR1 MNHEY, CDR2 SMNVEV (reference sequence). CDR3 sequence: CASSPPFREQFF. The CDR3 DNA sequence: TGTGCCAGCAGTCCCCCATTTCGCGAGCAGTTCTTC.

This clonotype was counted a few times. The chain links TRBV27 to TRBJ1-5, with 10 positions matching TRBD1. CDR3 length: 15 amino acids. Germline loops: CDR1 MNHEY, CDR2 SMNVEV (reference sequence). J lost 6 bases, V lost 7 bases, and 9 bases had no gene match. The DNA of the CDR3 is TGTGCCAGCAATCCGGGACAGGGGCGACGTCAGCCCCAGCATTTT. This encodes CASNPGQGRRQPQHF.

The rearrangement uses TRBV20-1 and TRBJ1-5; tentative D call: TRBD1 (5 bases). From germline, CDR1 is DFQATT and CDR2 SNEGSKA (reference sequence). V was shortened by 0 bases and J by 4 bases, with 13 bases between the two germline ends. This CDR3 contains 15 residues. The CDR3 protein is CSARDEGGGNQPQHF. As DNA, the CDR3 is TGCAGTGCTAGAGATGAGGGTGGGGGGAATCAGCCCCAGCATTTT.

DNA of the CDR3: TGCAGTGCGAGACTAGCGGGAGGGCCTAGCGAGCAGTACTTC. It encodes CSARLAGGPSEQYF. This rearrangement joins TRBV20-1 to TRBJ2-7, with 14 bases matching TRBD2. CDR1 is DFQATT, CDR2 SNEGSKA, per germline (reference sequence). This CDR3 has 14 amino acids. J lost 6 bases, V lost 6 bases, and 7 bases had no gene match.